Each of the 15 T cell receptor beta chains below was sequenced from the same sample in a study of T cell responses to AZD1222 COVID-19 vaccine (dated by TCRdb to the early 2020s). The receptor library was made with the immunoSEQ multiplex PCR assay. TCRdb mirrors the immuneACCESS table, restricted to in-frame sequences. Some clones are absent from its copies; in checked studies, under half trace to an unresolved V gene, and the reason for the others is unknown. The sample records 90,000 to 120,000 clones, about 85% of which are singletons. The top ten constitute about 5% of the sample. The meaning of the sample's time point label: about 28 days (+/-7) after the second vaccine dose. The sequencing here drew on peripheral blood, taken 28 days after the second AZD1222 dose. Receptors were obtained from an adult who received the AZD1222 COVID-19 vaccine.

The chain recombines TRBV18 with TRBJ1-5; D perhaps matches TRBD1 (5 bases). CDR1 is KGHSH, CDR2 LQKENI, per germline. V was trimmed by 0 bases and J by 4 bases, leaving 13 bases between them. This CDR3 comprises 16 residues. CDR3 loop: CASSPPPGLGNQPQHF. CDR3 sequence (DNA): TGTGCCAGCTCACCACCGCCAGGGCTCGGGAATCAGCCCCAGCATTTT.

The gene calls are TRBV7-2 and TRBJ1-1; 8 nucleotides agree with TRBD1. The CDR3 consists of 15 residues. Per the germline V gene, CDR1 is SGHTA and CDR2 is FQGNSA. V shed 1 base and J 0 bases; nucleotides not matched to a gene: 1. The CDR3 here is CASSLEGQVNTEAFF. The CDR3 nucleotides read TGTGCCAGCAGCTTAGAGGGACAGGTGAACACTGAAGCTTTCTTT.

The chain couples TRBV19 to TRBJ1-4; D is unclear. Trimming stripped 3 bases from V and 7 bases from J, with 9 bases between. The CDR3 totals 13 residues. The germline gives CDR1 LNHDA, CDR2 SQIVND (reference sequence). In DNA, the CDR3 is TGTGCCAGTAGTATGGACGGGTTTGAAAAACTGTTTTTT. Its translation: CASSMDGFEKLFF.

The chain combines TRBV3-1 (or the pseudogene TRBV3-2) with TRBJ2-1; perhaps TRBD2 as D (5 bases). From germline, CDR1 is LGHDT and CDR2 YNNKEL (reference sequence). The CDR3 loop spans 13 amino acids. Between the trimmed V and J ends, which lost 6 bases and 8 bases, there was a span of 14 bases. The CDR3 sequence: CASSLARPDEQFF. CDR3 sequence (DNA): TGTGCCAGCAGTCTAGCAAGACCGGATGAGCAGTTCTTC.

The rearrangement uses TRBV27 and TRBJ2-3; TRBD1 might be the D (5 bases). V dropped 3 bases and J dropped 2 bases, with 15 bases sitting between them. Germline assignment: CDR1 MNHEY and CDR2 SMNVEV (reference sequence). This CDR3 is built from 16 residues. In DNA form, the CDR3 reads TGTGCCAGCAGTTTCCAGGGTGTGGGGAACACAGATACGCAGTATTTT. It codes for CASSFQGVGNTDTQYF.

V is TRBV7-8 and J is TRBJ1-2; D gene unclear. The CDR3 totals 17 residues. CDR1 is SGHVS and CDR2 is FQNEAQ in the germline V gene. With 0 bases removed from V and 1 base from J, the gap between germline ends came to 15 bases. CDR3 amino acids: CASSLAFSLDLNYGYTF. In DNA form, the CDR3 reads TGTGCCAGCAGCTTAGCGTTCTCCCTGGACCTTAACTATGGCTACACCTTC.

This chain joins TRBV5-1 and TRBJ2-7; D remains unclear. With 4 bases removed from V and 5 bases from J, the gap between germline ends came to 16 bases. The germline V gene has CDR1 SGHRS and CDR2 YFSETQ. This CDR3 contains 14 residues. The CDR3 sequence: CASSVSWPGNEQYF. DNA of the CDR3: TGCGCCAGCAGCGTCAGCTGGCCTGGGAACGAGCAGTACTTC.

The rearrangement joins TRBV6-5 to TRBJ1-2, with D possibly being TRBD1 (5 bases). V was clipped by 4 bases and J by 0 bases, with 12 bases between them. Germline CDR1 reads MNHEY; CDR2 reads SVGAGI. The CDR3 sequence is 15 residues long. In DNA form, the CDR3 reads TGTGCCAGCAGTTTAGGCTCGACAGCTAACTATGGCTACACCTTC. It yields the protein CASSLGSTANYGYTF.

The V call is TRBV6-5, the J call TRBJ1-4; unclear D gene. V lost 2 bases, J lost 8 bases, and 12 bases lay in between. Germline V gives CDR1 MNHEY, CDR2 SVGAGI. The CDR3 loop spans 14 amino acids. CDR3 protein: CASSYGTAEEKLFF. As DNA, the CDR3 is TGTGCCAGCAGTTACGGCACTGCTGAAGAAAAACTGTTTTTT.

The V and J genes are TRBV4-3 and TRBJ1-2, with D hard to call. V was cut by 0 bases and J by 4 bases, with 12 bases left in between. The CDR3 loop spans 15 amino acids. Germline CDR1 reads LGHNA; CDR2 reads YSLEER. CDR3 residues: CASSQDVGMGYGYTF. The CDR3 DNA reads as TGCGCCAGCAGCCAAGACGTAGGGATGGGCTATGGCTACACCTTC.

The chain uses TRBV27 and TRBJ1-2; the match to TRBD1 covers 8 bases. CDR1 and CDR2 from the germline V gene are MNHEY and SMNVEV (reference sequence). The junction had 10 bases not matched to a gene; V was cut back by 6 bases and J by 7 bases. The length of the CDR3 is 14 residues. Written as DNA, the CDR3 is TGTGCCAGCAGCCTAACACAGGGGGGTGGTGGCTACACCTTC. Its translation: CASSLTQGGGGYTF.

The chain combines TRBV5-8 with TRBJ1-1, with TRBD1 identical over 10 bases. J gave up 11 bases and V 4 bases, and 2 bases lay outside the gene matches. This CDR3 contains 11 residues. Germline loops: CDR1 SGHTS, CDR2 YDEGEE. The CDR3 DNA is TGTGCCAGCAGCCCGGACAGGGGGGCTTTCTTT. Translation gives CASSPDRGAFF.

The DNA for the CDR3 is TGTGCCACATCATCGTCGGCAGGGAGTGCCTACGAGCAGTACTTC. This sequence encodes CATSSSAGSAYEQYF. The chain employs TRBV6-1 and TRBJ2-7; the D call may be TRBD1 or TRBD2 (5 bases each). Germline V CDR1 and CDR2: MNHNS, SASEGT. V was trimmed by 10 bases and J by 2 bases, leaving 21 bases between them. CDR3 length equals 15 residues.

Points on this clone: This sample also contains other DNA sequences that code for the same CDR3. CDR3 sequence (DNA): TGTGCCAGTAGTATAGGACAGAACACTGAAGCTTTCTTT. Its protein product is CASSIGQNTEAFF. The V call is TRBV19, the J call TRBJ1-1; no firm D call. The germline V and J ends were trimmed by 1 base and 1 base, with 4 bases remaining between them. Germline V CDR1 and CDR2: LNHDA, SQIVND (reference sequence). There are 13 residues in the CDR3.

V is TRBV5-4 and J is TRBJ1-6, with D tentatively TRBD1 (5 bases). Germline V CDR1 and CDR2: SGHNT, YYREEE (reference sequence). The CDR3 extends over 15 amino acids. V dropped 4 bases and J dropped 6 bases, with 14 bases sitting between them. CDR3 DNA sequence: TGTGCCAGCAGCCCGGGACCAGGGTCTAATTCACCCCTCCACTTT. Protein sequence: CASSPGPGSNSPLHF.